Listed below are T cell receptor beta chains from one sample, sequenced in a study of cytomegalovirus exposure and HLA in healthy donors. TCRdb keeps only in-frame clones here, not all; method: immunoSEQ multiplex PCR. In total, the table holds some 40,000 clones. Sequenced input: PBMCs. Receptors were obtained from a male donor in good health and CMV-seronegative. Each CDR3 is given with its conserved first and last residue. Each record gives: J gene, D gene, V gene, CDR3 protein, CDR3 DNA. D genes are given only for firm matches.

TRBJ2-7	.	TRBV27	CASSSFEGYEQYF	TGTGCCAGCAGTTCATTCGAGGGATACGAGCAGTACTTC
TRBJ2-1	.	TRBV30	CAWSHSGGEQFF	TGTGCCTGGAGTCACAGTGGAGGGGAGCAGTTCTTC
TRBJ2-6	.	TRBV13	CASSPGTTGANVLTF	TGTGCCAGCAGCCCAGGGACAACTGGGGCCAACGTCCTGACTTTC
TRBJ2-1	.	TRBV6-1	CASSREGGTANEQFF	TGTGCCAGCAGTAGGGAGGGGGGCACGGCCAATGAGCAGTTCTTC
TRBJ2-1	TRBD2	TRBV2	CASYRTSATFHLYNEQFF	TGTGCCAGCTATAGGACTAGCGCTACTTTCCACTTATACAATGAGCAGTTCTTC
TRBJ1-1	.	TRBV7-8	CASSLLRVPQAFF	TGTGCCAGCAGCTTATTACGGGTGCCCCAAGCTTTCTTT
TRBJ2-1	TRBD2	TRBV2	CASRFSGASYNEQFF	TGTGCCAGCAGATTCAGCGGGGCCTCCTACAATGAGCAGTTCTTC
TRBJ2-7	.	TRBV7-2	CASSLAHSSYEQYF	TGTGCCAGCAGCTTAGCGCACAGCTCCTACGAGCAGTACTTC
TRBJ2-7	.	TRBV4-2	CASSQDRGLREQYF	TGTGCCAGCAGCCAAGATCGGGGGTTGAGAGAGCAGTACTTC
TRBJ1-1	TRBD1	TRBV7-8	CASSNTGVRGRNTEAFF	TGTGCCAGCAGCAATACAGGGGTACGCGGAAGGAACACTGAAGCTTTCTTT
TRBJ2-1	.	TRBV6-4	CASSVGSGPYNEQFF	TGTGCCAGCAGTGTAGGTAGCGGTCCCTACAATGAGCAGTTCTTC
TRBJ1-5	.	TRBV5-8	CASSAWTYYSNQPQHF	TGTGCCAGCAGCGCCTGGACATACTATAGCAATCAGCCCCAGCATTTT
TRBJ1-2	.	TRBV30	CAWSVLPKSGGYTF	TGTGCCTGGAGTGTACTTCCTAAAAGTGGTGGCTACACCTTC
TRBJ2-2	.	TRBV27	CASSPEGLAAGELFF	TGTGCCAGCAGTCCCGAAGGGCTAGCAGCCGGGGAGCTGTTTTTT
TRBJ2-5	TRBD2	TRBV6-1	CASSEFSGGRETQYF	TGTGCCAGCAGTGAATTTAGCGGGGGGAGAGAGACCCAGTACTTC
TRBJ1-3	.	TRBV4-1	CASSQERGWGRNTIYF	TGCGCCAGCAGCCAAGAAAGGGGATGGGGAAGAAACACCATATATTTT
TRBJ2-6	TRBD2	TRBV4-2	CASSQDKSSGSNVLTF	TGTGCCAGCAGCCAAGACAAGTCTAGCGGGAGCAACGTCCTGACTTTC